These 9 T cell receptor beta chains were sequenced from one sample in a study of CD8+ T cells in alopecia areata. Described treatment: oral pan-JAK inhibitor, 5-10 mg twice daily. cDNA prepared by RNA extraction and subsequent reverse transcription served as the template for sequencing. Profiling relied on immunoSEQ multiplex PCR, and the TCRdb table lists in-frame clones only, not all of them. The sample has 170,000 or so clones, roughly 62% seen once. The source was CD8+ T cells sorted from blood, collected at week 24, from a patient treated with tofacitinib. Receptors originate from a human donor with alopecia areata.

The chain recombines TRBV29-1 with TRBJ1-1; D is unclear. The germline V gene encodes CDR1 SQVTM and CDR2 ANQGSEA. V lost 5 bases and J lost 6, with 13 bases in between. The CDR3 is 12 amino acids. In DNA, the CDR3 is TGCAGCGTTTGGGCCAAGGCCCCTGAAGCTTTCTTT. It specifies CSVWAKAPEAFF.

The CDR3 loop is CASSYPARGAPDEQYF. For the CDR3, the DNA is TGTGCCAGCAGTTACCCGGCCCGTGGGGCCCCAGACGAGCAGTACTTC. This chain uses TRBV6-5 with TRBJ2-7, with D possibly matching TRBD1 (5 bases). V was clipped by 2 bases and J by 5 bases, with 19 bases between them. The CDR3 is 16 amino acids. CDR1 is MNHEY, CDR2 SVGAGI, per germline.

The gene calls are TRBV14 and TRBJ1-1; D possibly corresponds to TRBD1 (6 bases). The CDR3 extends over 12 amino acids. Germline-derived CDR1 and CDR2 are SGHDN and FVKESK. V was cut by 4 bases and J by 10 bases, with 13 bases left in between. CDR3 protein: CASSPRGAGAFF. In nucleotides, the CDR3 is TGTGCCAGCAGCCCCCGGGGGGCGGGAGCTTTCTTT.

The chain links TRBV7-8 to TRBJ2-3; 7 bases are a match to TRBD1. Looked up from germline, CDR1 is SGHVS and CDR2 is FQNEAQ. The CDR3 extends over 15 amino acids. With V trimmed by 5 bases and J by 5 bases, 10 bases remained unmatched. The CDR3, as DNA: TGTGCCAGCAGCCTTAAAGGGGGCACGGTAGATACGCAGTATTTT. Its protein product is CASSLKGGTVDTQYF.

The sample holds a few counts of this clone. The rearrangement uses TRBV9 and TRBJ1-6; 8 bases are a match to TRBD1. V was clipped by 0 bases and J by 10 bases; unmatched bases: 3. There are 14 residues in the CDR3. Germline CDR1 reads SGDLS; CDR2 reads YYNGEE. The DNA for the CDR3 is TGTGCCAGCAGCGTAGGGGACAGGACATCACCCCTCCACTTT. Translated: CASSVGDRTSPLHF.

V is TRBV7-9 and J is TRBJ2-7; 7 bases line up with TRBD1. The CDR3 length is 16 residues. V shed 5 bases, J shed 3 bases, and the junction held 13 bases outside the gene matches. Germline-derived CDR1 and CDR2 are SEHNR and FQNEAQ (reference sequence). CDR3 protein: CASSPRTNRGSYEQYF. The CDR3 DNA sequence: TGTGCCAGCAGCCCGAGAACCAACAGGGGAAGCTACGAGCAGTACTTC.

Comment on this clone: At the DNA level, this CDR3 is encoded by other sequences in the same sample as well. The V call is TRBV30, the J call TRBJ2-7; the D is unclear. This CDR3 has 11 amino acids. V dropped 1 base and J dropped 4 bases, with 5 bases sitting between them. The germline CDR1 and CDR2 sequences are GTSNPN and SVGIG (reference sequence). CDR3 in DNA: TGTGCCTGGAGTGGGGTTTACGAGCAGTACTTC. Its translation is CAWSGVYEQYF.

This clone occurred a few times. This chain uses TRBV6-1 with TRBJ1-5; D is unclear. V lost 4 bases and J lost 8, with 3 bases in between. CDR1 MNHNS and CDR2 SASEGT come from the germline V gene. The CDR3 has 10 residues. The CDR3 DNA is TGTGCCAGCAGTGTCGAGCCCCAGCATTTT. Its translation: CASSVEPQHF.

This clone turned up a few times. The chain recombines TRBV28 with TRBJ1-2; D perhaps matches TRBD1 (5 bases). In germline, CDR1 is MDHEN, CDR2 SYDVKM. Between the trimmed V and J ends, which lost 4 bases and 4 bases, there was a span of 16 bases. This CDR3 has 15 residues. CDR3 loop: CASSSPQGRIYGYTF. CDR3 in DNA: TGTGCCAGCAGTTCTCCGCAGGGACGGATCTATGGCTACACCTTC.